These T cell receptor beta chains were read from a single sample in a study of shared clonotypes between healthy human individuals. Here immunoSEQ multiplex PCR was the method, and the copy in TCRdb shows in-frame clones only, minus some. The table lists 190,000 or so clones, 80% to 95% of them singletons. Sequenced: naive CD4+ T cells sorted from blood. The receptors originated from a woman under 40 in good health. CDR3s include the opening cysteine and the closing phenylalanine or tryptophan. The D gene is left open where the match is weak. Clone sizes are given selectively: once, few, many, or a class where the clone is expanded.

size	D	V	J	CDR3	DNA
NA	NA	TRBV6-5	TRBJ1-2	CASSYSPQGYGYTF	TGTGCCAGCAGTTACTCCCCCCAGGGCTATGGCTACACCTTC
NA	TRBD2	TRBV23-1	TRBJ2-1	CASSQAPGLATNEQFF	TGCGCCAGCAGTCAAGCTCCGGGACTAGCGACCAATGAGCAGTTCTTC
NA	NA	TRBV28	TRBJ1-1	CASSPDLNTEAFF	TGTGCCAGCAGTCCTGATTTGAACACTGAAGCTTTCTTT
once	TRBD1	TRBV7-9	TRBJ1-2	CASSPWTGKNYGYTF	TGTGCCAGCAGCCCTTGGACAGGGAAAAACTATGGCTACACCTTC
NA	TRBD1	TRBV28	TRBJ2-6	CASANPGQTSGANVLTF	TGTGCCAGCGCCAATCCGGGACAGACCTCTGGGGCCAACGTCCTGACTTTC
NA	NA	TRBV4-1	TRBJ2-5	CASSGTQETQYF	TGCGCCAGCAGCGGGACCCAAGAGACCCAGTACTTC
once	NA	TRBV5-1	TRBJ2-1	CASSLGRAGNNEQFF	TGCGCCAGCAGCTTGGGGAGGGCCGGTAACAATGAGCAGTTCTTC
NA	NA	TRBV2	TRBJ1-6	CASRTDRTNNSPLHF	TGTGCCAGCAGAACCGACAGAACAAATAATTCACCCCTCCACTTT
NA	TRBD2	TRBV15	TRBJ2-7	CATSRVGRTSGNYEQYF	TGTGCCACCAGCAGAGTGGGGCGAACTAGCGGAAACTACGAGCAGTACTTC
NA	TRBD1	TRBV15	TRBJ2-1	CATSRGTGGRLGEQFF	TGTGCCACCAGCAGAGGGACAGGGGGTCGGCTTGGTGAGCAGTTCTTC
NA	NA	TRBV4-1	TRBJ2-7	CASSQEVAQPSEQYF	TGCGCCAGCAGCCAAGAAGTAGCCCAACCTTCCGAGCAGTACTTC
NA	NA	TRBV7-7	TRBJ2-7	CASSPYFEAAYEQYF	TGTGCCAGCAGCCCCTACTTCGAGGCGGCCTACGAGCAGTACTTC
few	NA	TRBV10-1	TRBJ2-7	CASSESLGWRSYEQYF	TGCGCCAGCAGTGAGTCGCTGGGGTGGAGGTCCTACGAGCAGTACTTC
NA	NA	TRBV7-9	TRBJ1-3	CASSAGPSSGNTIYF	TGTGCCAGCAGCGCTGGGCCTAGCTCTGGAAACACCATATATTTT
NA	TRBD2	TRBV19	TRBJ2-5	CASSVGLAGVETQYF	TGTGCCAGTAGTGTTGGACTAGCGGGAGTAGAGACCCAGTACTTC
NA	NA	TRBV25-1	TRBJ2-7	CASRGNSYEQYF	TGTGCCAGCAGAGGTAATTCCTACGAGCAGTACTTC
NA	NA	TRBV29-1	TRBJ1-2	CSAQRTSGGYTF	TGCAGCGCCCAAAGGACATCCGGCGGCTACACCTTC
NA	NA	TRBV7-2	TRBJ1-1	CASSFPLSQNTEAFF	TGTGCCAGCAGCTTCCCCCTGTCGCAGAACACTGAAGCTTTCTTT
few	TRBD1	TRBV28	TRBJ2-7	CASSPLVPGQGTYEQYF	TGTGCCAGCAGTCCTCTCGTTCCGGGACAGGGGACCTACGAGCAGTACTTC
NA	TRBD1	TRBV29-1	TRBJ2-7	CSVGTGVYEQYF	TGCAGCGTTGGGACAGGGGTCTACGAGCAGTACTTC
NA	TRBD1	TRBV5-8	TRBJ2-7	CASSSTGTGEYEQYF	TGTGCCAGCAGCTCGACGGGGACAGGGGAGTACGAGCAGTACTTC
NA	NA	TRBV18	TRBJ2-5	CASSPQRSVQETQYF	TGTGCCAGCTCACCCCAGCGGAGCGTGCAAGAGACCCAGTACTTC
NA	NA	TRBV9	TRBJ1-3	CASSVEDRGNTIYF	TGTGCCAGCAGCGTAGAGGACAGAGGAAACACCATATATTTT
NA	NA	TRBV5-1	TRBJ2-7	CASSLEPYEQYF	TGCGCCAGCAGCTTGGAACCCTACGAGCAGTACTTC
once	TRBD1	TRBV7-9	TRBJ2-5	CASSLGTGGEETQYF	TGTGCCAGCAGCTTAGGGACAGGGGGGGAAGAGACCCAGTACTTC
NA	NA	TRBV7-3	TRBJ1-1	CASSLRWNTEAFF	TGTGCCAGCAGCTTACGGTGGAACACTGAAGCTTTCTTT
few	NA	TRBV7-9	TRBJ2-7	CASSSPALVYEQYF	TGTGCCAGCAGCTCCCCGGCATTGGTCTACGAGCAGTACTTC
NA	TRBD2	TRBV4-1	TRBJ2-2	CASSQPLAGGPIGELFF	TGCGCCAGCAGCCAACCCCTAGCGGGAGGGCCAATCGGGGAGCTGTTTTTT
NA	NA	TRBV4-1	TRBJ2-5	CASSQVLGMETQYF	TGCGCCAGCAGCCAAGTTCTGGGGATGGAGACCCAGTACTTC
NA	NA	TRBV27	TRBJ1-3	CASSRTGLGNTIYF	TGTGCCAGCAGCCGAACAGGATTGGGAAACACCATATATTTT
NA	NA	TRBV28	TRBJ2-7	CASTPRWREDYEQYF	TGTGCCAGCACCCCCCGGTGGCGGGAAGACTACGAGCAGTACTTC
NA	NA	TRBV20-1	TRBJ2-5	CSAITGGTQYF	TGCAGTGCTATAACTGGGGGGACCCAGTACTTC
NA	NA	TRBV18	TRBJ2-2	CASSPPSENTGELFF	TGTGCCAGCTCACCACCTTCGGAGAACACCGGGGAGCTGTTTTTT
once	NA	TRBV27	TRBJ1-2	CASRDTGPLNYGYTF	TGTGCCAGCAGGGACACAGGGCCCTTAAACTATGGCTACACCTTC
NA	NA	TRBV21-1	TRBJ2-7	CASSLRGGTDSYEQYF	TGTGCCAGCAGCCTCCGAGGGGGGACAGACTCCTACGAGCAGTACTTC
NA	NA	TRBV27	TRBJ2-7	CASSLSTGVGAGGSYEQYF	TGTGCCAGCAGTTTATCGACAGGGGTGGGAGCGGGAGGAAGCTACGAGCAGTACTTC
NA	TRBD1	TRBV28	TRBJ2-7	CASSIQGVSYEQYF	TGTGCCAGCAGTATACAGGGGGTCTCCTACGAGCAGTACTTC
NA	NA	TRBV2	TRBJ2-1	CASSELVFGQGRNEQFF	TGTGCCAGCAGTGAATTGGTATTTGGCCAGGGACGCAATGAGCAGTTCTTC
NA	NA	TRBV28	TRBJ1-1	CASSFWRDTEAFF	TGTGCCAGCAGTTTCTGGAGGGACACTGAAGCTTTCTTT
NA	TRBD1	TRBV19	TRBJ1-1	CASRGQGARTEAFF	TGTGCCAGCAGAGGACAGGGGGCTCGTACTGAAGCTTTCTTT
NA	TRBD1	TRBV7-9	TRBJ1-1	CASSPQGGTANTEAFF	TGTGCCAGCAGCCCCCAGGGGGGCACGGCGAACACTGAAGCTTTCTTT
NA	TRBD2	TRBV6-5	TRBJ2-7	CASRRLAGTYEQYF	TGTGCCAGCAGGAGACTAGCGGGCACCTACGAGCAGTACTTC
once	NA	TRBV7-2	TRBJ2-3	CASSFGPSTDTQYF	TGTGCCAGCAGCTTCGGCCCCAGCACAGATACGCAGTATTTT
NA	TRBD1	TRBV28	TRBJ2-5	CASSGQDLRETQYF	TGTGCCAGCAGCGGACAGGACCTCCGGGAGACCCAGTACTTC
NA	NA	TRBV5-1	TRBJ1-1	CASSGRNTEAFF	TGCGCCAGCAGCGGTAGGAACACTGAAGCTTTCTTT
once	TRBD1	TRBV28	TRBJ2-2	CASRVQGAHTGELFF	TGTGCCAGCAGGGTTCAGGGGGCGCACACCGGGGAGCTGTTTTTT
NA	NA	TRBV7-3	TRBJ2-6	CASSTEGSGANVLTF	TGTGCCAGCAGCACCGAGGGCTCCGGGGCCAACGTCCTGACTTTC
NA	NA	TRBV5-1	TRBJ1-2	CASSPHARTETYGYTF	TGCGCCAGCAGCCCGCACGCGAGGACAGAAACCTATGGCTACACCTTC